This T cell receptor (beta chain) was retrieved from a study of OX40 agonist ivuxolimab in advanced cancers. Study in general: Hepatocellular carcinoma, melanoma, renal cell or head and neck cancer was diagnosed in the dose-escalation patients.

Produced via immunoSEQ multiplex PCR; TCRdb's table is partial and in-frame only. The repertoire holds 26,000 or so clones, with roughly 90% as singletons. A remark on this clone: The antigen remains undetermined.

The study's findings and limits: Relative to CD4+, CD8+ T cells held more expanded clones on average. Some patients who did not respond also had low normalized T-cell clonal expansion.

Patients with autoimmune history or systemic immunosuppression were excluded. V was clipped by 0 bases and J by 9 bases, with 4 bases between them. Germline loops: CDR1 SGHKS, CDR2 YYEKEE (reference sequence). The CDR3 has 11 residues. This receptor was taken from an adult with an advanced solid tumor such as melanoma, head and neck, liver or kidney cancer. The sample in question was CD4+ or CD8+ T cells sorted from blood, obtained in a trial of the OX40 agonist ivuxolimab. The chain is built from TRBV5-5 and TRBJ2-1; D is unclear. CDR3 bases: TGTGCCAGCAGCTTGGCAGGTGAGCAGTTCTTC. This sequence encodes CASSLAGEQFF.